The rows below give T cell receptor beta chains drawn from one sample of a study of control samples from healthy donors and cancer patients. Repertoires were generated with immunoSEQ multiplex PCR, while TCRdb's copy carries only in-frame clones and drops some. The top ten hold 1.5% to 2% of the sample, which has about 190,000 clones, about 89% seen once. Sequencing was done on a sample of blood. Receptor source: a man aged 25 to 40 in good health. Both conserved end residues are part of each CDR3. The order of the fields is CDR3 DNA, CDR3 protein, J gene, D gene, clone size, V gene. A D gene is named only where the DNA matches it firmly. Rows may omit the clone size; those that give it use once, few, many or a size class.

CDR3 DNA: TGTGCCAGCAGCCGACTAGCGGGGGCACAAGAGACCCAGTACTTC
CDR3 protein: CASSRLAGAQETQYF
J gene: TRBJ2-5
D gene: TRBD2
clone size: .
V gene: TRBV6-4

CDR3 DNA: TGTGCCAGCAGTTACTCGAGGGAAACCTATAATTCACCCCTCCACTTT
CDR3 protein: CASSYSRETYNSPLHF
J gene: TRBJ1-6
D gene: .
clone size: .
V gene: TRBV6-5

CDR3 DNA: TGTGCCAGCAGCTTTGGGCCAGGCTCTGGAAACACCATATATTTT
CDR3 protein: CASSFGPGSGNTIYF
J gene: TRBJ1-3
D gene: .
clone size: .
V gene: TRBV7-2

CDR3 DNA: TGTGCCAGCAGCCCCCTAACCAGGGAGCCCCAGCATTTT
CDR3 protein: CASSPLTREPQHF
J gene: TRBJ1-5
D gene: .
clone size: .
V gene: TRBV7-2

CDR3 DNA: TGTGCCAGCAGCTTAAAAACAGGGACCATCTATTCACCCCTCCACTTT
CDR3 protein: CASSLKTGTIYSPLHF
J gene: TRBJ1-6
D gene: .
clone size: .
V gene: TRBV7-8

CDR3 DNA: TGTGCCAGCAGCCAAGGGACAGGGTCGAGGGGGCAGTTCTTC
CDR3 protein: CASSQGTGSRGQFF
J gene: TRBJ2-1
D gene: TRBD1
clone size: few
V gene: TRBV3-1/TRBV3-2

CDR3 DNA: TGTGCCAGCAGCTCCGGGACTGTTTTAAATGAGCAGTTCTTC
CDR3 protein: CASSSGTVLNEQFF
J gene: TRBJ2-1
D gene: .
clone size: .
V gene: TRBV13

CDR3 DNA: TGCGCCAGCAGTGGGACAGGGGGCGGGCGCACTAATGAAAAACTGTTTTTT
CDR3 protein: CASSGTGGGRTNEKLFF
J gene: TRBJ1-4
D gene: TRBD1
clone size: .
V gene: TRBV10-2

CDR3 DNA: TGTGCCTGGAGCCCTGGGTCAGGCGGGGTACTAAGGGGCTACACCTTC
CDR3 protein: CAWSPGSGGVLRGYTF
J gene: TRBJ1-2
D gene: .
clone size: .
V gene: TRBV30

CDR3 DNA: TGTGCCAGCATTCGGGGACAGGGGGCGTTCGAGCAGTACTTC
CDR3 protein: CASIRGQGAFEQYF
J gene: TRBJ2-7
D gene: TRBD1
clone size: .
V gene: TRBV2

CDR3 DNA: TGTGCCAGCAGCCTTCAGGGCACAGATACGCAGTATTTT
CDR3 protein: CASSLQGTDTQYF
J gene: TRBJ2-3
D gene: .
clone size: .
V gene: TRBV5-4

CDR3 DNA: TGTGCCAGCAGCTTAGCAGCTGTTGGCTACGAGCAGTACTTC
CDR3 protein: CASSLAAVGYEQYF
J gene: TRBJ2-7
D gene: .
clone size: once
V gene: TRBV7-6

CDR3 DNA: TGTGCCAGCAGCAAAATCAGTGGGGTTAACTATGGCTACACCTTC
CDR3 protein: CASSKISGVNYGYTF
J gene: TRBJ1-2
D gene: .
clone size: few
V gene: TRBV21-1

CDR3 DNA: TGTGCCACCAGCAGAGGACAGACAGATACGCAGTATTTT
CDR3 protein: CATSRGQTDTQYF
J gene: TRBJ2-3
D gene: .
clone size: .
V gene: TRBV15

CDR3 DNA: TGTGCCAGCAGCTTACGAGGTTTAGCGGGGGGACGGAGCACAGATACGCAGTATTTT
CDR3 protein: CASSLRGLAGGRSTDTQYF
J gene: TRBJ2-3
D gene: TRBD2
clone size: .
V gene: TRBV7-9

CDR3 DNA: TGTGCCAGTAGTATCGGCAGGGCGGCTTTCTTT
CDR3 protein: CASSIGRAAFF
J gene: TRBJ1-1
D gene: .
clone size: many
V gene: TRBV19

CDR3 DNA: TGTGCCAGCATGGCGGGGGGGCCTCTCCGGGAGACCCAGTACTTC
CDR3 protein: CASMAGGPLRETQYF
J gene: TRBJ2-5
D gene: TRBD2
clone size: .
V gene: TRBV5-4

CDR3 DNA: TGTGCCATCAGCGGGCAGGTAGGGCAGGGCTACGAGCAGTACTTC
CDR3 protein: CAISGQVGQGYEQYF
J gene: TRBJ2-7
D gene: .
clone size: .
V gene: TRBV10-3

CDR3 DNA: TGTGCCAGCAGCCCTGCGGTACGGTCGGATACGCAGTATTTT
CDR3 protein: CASSPAVRSDTQYF
J gene: TRBJ2-3
D gene: .
clone size: .
V gene: TRBV7-2

CDR3 DNA: TGTGCCAGCAGTCTCGCCTGGGGGGACACTGAAGCTTTCTTT
CDR3 protein: CASSLAWGDTEAFF
J gene: TRBJ1-1
D gene: .
clone size: .
V gene: TRBV7-9

CDR3 DNA: TGTGCAAGTCGCTTAGTAGGGGCCCTAGCGGGGGGGCCGTACGGTGAGCAGTTCTTC
CDR3 protein: CASRLVGALAGGPYGEQFF
J gene: TRBJ2-1
D gene: .
clone size: .
V gene: TRBV12-2

CDR3 DNA: TGTGCCAGCAGCTCCGGGACAGGGGTTAACTATGGCTACACCTTC
CDR3 protein: CASSSGTGVNYGYTF
J gene: TRBJ1-2
D gene: TRBD1
clone size: .
V gene: TRBV7-2

CDR3 DNA: TGTGCCAGCAGCTTAGTAGGCGGGGGGACGGAGACCCAGTACTTC
CDR3 protein: CASSLVGGGTETQYF
J gene: TRBJ2-5
D gene: TRBD2
clone size: .
V gene: TRBV7-2

CDR3 DNA: TGTGCCAGCAGTTACGAATGGCCTCCCTTCAATGAGCAGTTCTTC
CDR3 protein: CASSYEWPPFNEQFF
J gene: TRBJ2-1
D gene: .
clone size: .
V gene: TRBV6-2/TRBV6-3

CDR3 DNA: TGTGCCAGCAGCCCCGTAAGCGGCGGGGGGTCCTACGAGCAGTACTTC
CDR3 protein: CASSPVSGGGSYEQYF
J gene: TRBJ2-7
D gene: TRBD2
clone size: .
V gene: TRBV7-2

CDR3 DNA: TGTGCCACCAGTGAGGGGAGGGGGCGGCTGAACACCGGGGAGCTGTTTTTT
CDR3 protein: CATSEGRGRLNTGELFF
J gene: TRBJ2-2
D gene: .
clone size: .
V gene: TRBV24-1

CDR3 DNA: TGCGCCAGCAGTCCGACTAGCGGGGTGGGAGATACGCAGTATTTT
CDR3 protein: CASSPTSGVGDTQYF
J gene: TRBJ2-3
D gene: TRBD2
clone size: .
V gene: TRBV10-1

CDR3 DNA: TGTGCCAGTAACCCGACAGGGACTAACTATGGCTACACCTTC
CDR3 protein: CASNPTGTNYGYTF
J gene: TRBJ1-2
D gene: TRBD1
clone size: .
V gene: TRBV19

CDR3 DNA: TGTGCCAGCAGCCTGGACAGGAGGGGGTACTATGGCTACACCTTC
CDR3 protein: CASSLDRRGYYGYTF
J gene: TRBJ1-2
D gene: TRBD1
clone size: .
V gene: TRBV7-9

CDR3 DNA: TGTGCCACCAGTGACCGTAACCCGGGGAGCTATGGCTACACCTTC
CDR3 protein: CATSDRNPGSYGYTF
J gene: TRBJ1-2
D gene: .
clone size: .
V gene: TRBV24-1

CDR3 DNA: TGTGCCAGCAGCTTAGAGGGTGAAAAACTGTTTTTT
CDR3 protein: CASSLEGEKLFF
J gene: TRBJ1-4
D gene: .
clone size: .
V gene: TRBV7-9

CDR3 DNA: TGTGCCAGCAGAGGGGATTATGGGGAGCAGTACTTC
CDR3 protein: CASRGDYGEQYF
J gene: TRBJ2-7
D gene: .
clone size: .
V gene: TRBV6-4

CDR3 DNA: TGCGCCAGCAGCCAAGTCCGGGACCGGGGGACTGAAGCTTTCTTT
CDR3 protein: CASSQVRDRGTEAFF
J gene: TRBJ1-1
D gene: .
clone size: .
V gene: TRBV4-1

CDR3 DNA: TGTGCCAGCACCACCTACTCAGGGACAGGGAACACTGAAGCTTTCTTT
CDR3 protein: CASTTYSGTGNTEAFF
J gene: TRBJ1-1
D gene: TRBD1
clone size: .
V gene: TRBV2

CDR3 DNA: TGTGCCAGCAGCCTCACTAGCGGGGGGTTGTACGAGCAGTACTTC
CDR3 protein: CASSLTSGGLYEQYF
J gene: TRBJ2-7
D gene: TRBD2
clone size: .
V gene: TRBV4-2

CDR3 DNA: TGCGCCAGCAGCTTGGGCAGGGATGGGGATGGCTATGGCTACACCTTC
CDR3 protein: CASSLGRDGDGYGYTF
J gene: TRBJ1-2
D gene: .
clone size: .
V gene: TRBV5-1

CDR3 DNA: TGTGCCAGCGCCAGAGCCAGATACGAGCAGTACTTC
CDR3 protein: CASARARYEQYF
J gene: TRBJ2-7
D gene: .
clone size: .
V gene: TRBV12-3/TRBV12-4

CDR3 DNA: TGCGCCAGCATGGCAGCCTCCGAATACGAGCAGTACTTC
CDR3 protein: CASMAASEYEQYF
J gene: TRBJ2-7
D gene: .
clone size: .
V gene: TRBV10-2

CDR3 DNA: TGTGCCAGCACCCTTCAGCTCACTGAAGCTTTCTTT
CDR3 protein: CASTLQLTEAFF
J gene: TRBJ1-1
D gene: .
clone size: .
V gene: TRBV12-3/TRBV12-4

CDR3 DNA: TGTGCCAGCAGTGTAAGGGCGCCGGGGACTGAAGCTTTCTTT
CDR3 protein: CASSVRAPGTEAFF
J gene: TRBJ1-1
D gene: .
clone size: .
V gene: TRBV2

CDR3 DNA: TGTGCCAGCAGCAAAAGCGGACAGGGCTTTTCCTACGAGCAGTACTTC
CDR3 protein: CASSKSGQGFSYEQYF
J gene: TRBJ2-7
D gene: .
clone size: .
V gene: TRBV21-1

CDR3 DNA: TGTGCCAGCAGTTACTCAGGGTCGAGCAATCAGCCCCAGCATTTT
CDR3 protein: CASSYSGSSNQPQHF
J gene: TRBJ1-5
D gene: .
clone size: .
V gene: TRBV6-5

CDR3 DNA: TGTGCCAGCAGCCGAAATAGCGGGGGGCGCACCTACAATGAGCAGTTCTTC
CDR3 protein: CASSRNSGGRTYNEQFF
J gene: TRBJ2-1
D gene: TRBD2
clone size: .
V gene: TRBV6-6

CDR3 DNA: TGTGCCACCAGCAGAGATTGGGCGGGGGCTAACGAAAAACTGTTTTTT
CDR3 protein: CATSRDWAGANEKLFF
J gene: TRBJ1-4
D gene: .
clone size: .
V gene: TRBV15

CDR3 DNA: TGTGCCACCAGTTACAGGGGTGCCACTGAAGCTTTCTTT
CDR3 protein: CATSYRGATEAFF
J gene: TRBJ1-1
D gene: TRBD1
clone size: .
V gene: TRBV24-1

CDR3 DNA: TGTGCCAGCGGATTGGGGCGGCACACTGAAGCTTTCTTT
CDR3 protein: CASGLGRHTEAFF
J gene: TRBJ1-1
D gene: .
clone size: .
V gene: TRBV19

CDR3 DNA: TGTGCCACCCTACTAGACGGATATAGCAATCAGCCCCAGCATTTT
CDR3 protein: CATLLDGYSNQPQHF
J gene: TRBJ1-5
D gene: .
clone size: once
V gene: TRBV6-6

CDR3 DNA: TGCGCCAGCAGCTTGGTTTCTAGGGGGCAGGCTGGAAACACCATATATTTT
CDR3 protein: CASSLVSRGQAGNTIYF
J gene: TRBJ1-3
D gene: TRBD1
clone size: .
V gene: TRBV5-1

CDR3 DNA: TGTGCCAGCAGCCTCTCGGACGGATCCTACGAGCAGTACTTC
CDR3 protein: CASSLSDGSYEQYF
J gene: TRBJ2-7
D gene: .
clone size: .
V gene: TRBV27

CDR3 DNA: TGTGCCAGCAGTTTGGGGGTCCGGGAGCTGTTTTTT
CDR3 protein: CASSLGVRELFF
J gene: TRBJ2-2
D gene: .
clone size: .
V gene: TRBV12-3/TRBV12-4